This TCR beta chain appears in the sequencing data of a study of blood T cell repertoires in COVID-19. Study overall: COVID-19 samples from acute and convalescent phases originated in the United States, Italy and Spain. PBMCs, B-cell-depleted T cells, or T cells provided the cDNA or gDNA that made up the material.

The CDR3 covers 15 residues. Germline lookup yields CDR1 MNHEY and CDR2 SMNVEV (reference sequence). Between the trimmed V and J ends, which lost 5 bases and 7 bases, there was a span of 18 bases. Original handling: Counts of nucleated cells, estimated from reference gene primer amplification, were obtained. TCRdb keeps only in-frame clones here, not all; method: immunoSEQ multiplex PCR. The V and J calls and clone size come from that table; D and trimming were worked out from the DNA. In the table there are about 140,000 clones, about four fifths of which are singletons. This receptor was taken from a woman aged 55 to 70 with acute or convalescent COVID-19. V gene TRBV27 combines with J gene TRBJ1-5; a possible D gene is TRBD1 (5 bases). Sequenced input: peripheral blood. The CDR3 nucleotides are TGTGCCAGCAGTATGGGGACTGGTGCTGAGCAGCCCCAGCATTTT. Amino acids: CASSMGTGAEQPQHF.